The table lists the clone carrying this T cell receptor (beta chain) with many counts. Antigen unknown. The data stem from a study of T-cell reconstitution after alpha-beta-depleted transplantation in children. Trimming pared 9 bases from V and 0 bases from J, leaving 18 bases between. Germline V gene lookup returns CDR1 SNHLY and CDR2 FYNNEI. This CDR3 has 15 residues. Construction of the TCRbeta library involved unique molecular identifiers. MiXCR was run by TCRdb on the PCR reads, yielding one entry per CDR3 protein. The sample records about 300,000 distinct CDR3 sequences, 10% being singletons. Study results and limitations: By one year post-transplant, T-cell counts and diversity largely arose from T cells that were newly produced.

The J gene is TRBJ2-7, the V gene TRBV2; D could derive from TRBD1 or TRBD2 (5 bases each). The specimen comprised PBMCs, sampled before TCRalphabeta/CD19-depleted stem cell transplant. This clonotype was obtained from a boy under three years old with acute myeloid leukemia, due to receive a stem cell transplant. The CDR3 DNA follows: TGTGCCAGTAGCGCGGCCAGGGCCAGCTCCTACGAGCAGTACTTC. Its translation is CASSAARASSYEQYF. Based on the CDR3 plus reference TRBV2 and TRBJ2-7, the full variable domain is EPEVTQTPSHQVTQMGQEVILRCVPISNHLYFYWYRQILGQKVEFLVSFYNNEISEKSEIFDDQFSVERPDGSNFTLKIRSTKLEDSAMYFCASSAARASSYEQYFGPGTRLTVT.